These T cell receptor beta chains were read from a single sample in a study of shared clonotypes between healthy human individuals. Produced via immunoSEQ multiplex PCR; TCRdb's table is partial and in-frame only. In the table there are over 400,000 clones, 90% to 97% of which are singletons. Sequenced input: naive CD4+ T cells sorted from blood. These receptors all come from a woman between 25 and 40 years old in good health. The CDR3 runs from the conserved cysteine through the conserved F or W. D genes are given only for firm matches. A clone size is listed for some rows: how often the clone was seen (once, few, many), or a class if it is expanded.

D	V	J	size	CDR3	DNA
TRBD2	TRBV5-1	TRBJ2-5	-	CASSPGLAEETQYF	TGCGCCAGCAGCCCGGGACTAGCGGAAGAGACCCAGTACTTC
TRBD1	TRBV6-5	TRBJ1-5	-	CASSARQGGQPQHF	TGTGCCAGCAGCGCCCGACAGGGTGGTCAGCCCCAGCATTTT
TRBD2	TRBV4-2	TRBJ2-2	-	CASSQPAGLAGGVRTGELFF	TGTGCCAGCAGCCAACCCGCGGGACTAGCGGGAGGGGTTAGGACCGGGGAGCTGTTTTTT
TRBD1	TRBV7-3	TRBJ2-2	-	CASSLTQGDTGELFF	TGTGCCAGCAGCTTAACCCAGGGGGACACCGGGGAGCTGTTTTTT
TRBD1	TRBV29-1	TRBJ2-5	-	CSVAGTGQETQYF	TGCAGCGTTGCCGGGACAGGACAAGAGACCCAGTACTTC
-	TRBV5-1	TRBJ2-1	-	CASSLVPGTKYNEQFF	TGCGCCAGCAGCTTGGTACCCGGGACAAAATACAATGAGCAGTTCTTC
TRBD1	TRBV9	TRBJ2-3	-	CASSSTGGSTDTQYF	TGTGCCAGCAGCTCTACAGGGGGTAGCACAGATACGCAGTATTTT
-	TRBV19	TRBJ1-4	-	CASSIAMEGYEKLFF	TGTGCCAGTAGTATAGCGATGGAGGGTTACGAAAAACTGTTTTTT
-	TRBV5-1	TRBJ2-7	-	CASSLYSGGPTYEQYF	TGCGCCAGCAGCTTGTATAGTGGTGGGCCTACCTACGAGCAGTACTTC
-	TRBV4-2	TRBJ2-1	-	CASSQDLEREGINEQFF	-
-	TRBV4-2	TRBJ1-4	-	CASSPTPGGEKLFF	TGTGCCAGCAGCCCAACACCAGGAGGTGAAAAACTGTTTTTT
-	TRBV4-1	TRBJ2-6	-	CASSQLPRGNSGANVLTF	TGCGCCAGCAGCCAACTCCCGAGGGGAAACTCTGGGGCCAACGTCCTGACTTTC
TRBD1	TRBV27	TRBJ1-5	-	CASSLVGGGQPQHF	TGTGCCAGCAGTTTAGTAGGGGGCGGGCAGCCCCAGCATTTT
TRBD1	TRBV5-1	TRBJ1-4	once	CASSLAGTGGEKLFF	TGCGCCAGCAGCTTGGCCGGGACAGGGGGCGAAAAACTGTTTTTT
TRBD1	TRBV11-3	TRBJ2-7	-	CASSPGEGTGTYEQYF	TGTGCCAGCAGCCCTGGCGAGGGGACAGGGACCTACGAGCAGTACTTC
-	TRBV28	TRBJ2-3	-	CASSLWSVRSITDTQYF	TGTGCCAGCAGTTTATGGTCGGTCAGGTCCATCACAGATACGCAGTATTTT
TRBD1	TRBV10-3	TRBJ2-3	-	CAIGQLQGLGTDTQYF	TGTGCCATAGGGCAGCTACAGGGGCTAGGTACAGATACGCAGTATTTT
-	TRBV6-5	TRBJ1-2	-	CASSYSPQDYGYTF	TGTGCCAGCAGTTACTCGCCGCAGGACTATGGCTACACCTTC
-	TRBV18	TRBJ1-5	-	CASSPALGTGNQPQHF	TGTGCCAGCTCACCAGCCCTGGGTACGGGCAATCAGCCCCAGCATTTT
TRBD1	TRBV2	TRBJ1-1	-	CASRGVVQGGRNTEAFF	TGTGCCAGCAGAGGGGTGGTTCAGGGGGGTAGGAACACTGAAGCTTTCTTT
-	TRBV29-1	TRBJ2-2	-	CSVEENTGELFF	TGCAGCGTTGAAGAGAACACCGGGGAGCTGTTTTTT
-	TRBV6-1	TRBJ1-1	-	CASSENGGWNTEAFF	TGTGCCAGCAGTGAAAACGGCGGGTGGAACACTGAAGCTTTCTTT
-	TRBV2	TRBJ1-2	-	CASSGGRSYGYTF	TGTGCCAGCAGCGGGGGACGATCCTATGGCTACACCTTC
TRBD2	TRBV11-2	TRBJ2-2	-	CASSLRFTAGGGELFF	TGTGCCAGCAGCTTAAGGTTTACAGCGGGAGGCGGGGAGCTGTTTTTT
TRBD2	TRBV5-1	TRBJ2-7	-	CASSPRLAGAYEQYF	TGCGCCAGCAGCCCGAGACTAGCGGGAGCCTACGAGCAGTACTTC
TRBD2	TRBV5-1	TRBJ2-3	once	CASSLEVSGTDTQYF	TGCGCCAGCAGCTTGGAGGTTAGCGGGACAGATACGCAGTATTTT
-	TRBV19	TRBJ1-1	-	CASSIDQGNTEAFF	TGTGCCAGTAGTATAGATCAGGGGAACACTGAAGCTTTCTTT
-	TRBV5-5	TRBJ2-3	-	CASSLEGWDTQYF	TGTGCCAGCAGCTTGGAGGGCTGGGATACGCAGTATTTT
-	TRBV14	TRBJ1-4	-	CASSAAGIATNEKLFF	TGTGCCAGCAGCGCCGCAGGGATCGCAACTAATGAAAAACTGTTTTTT
-	TRBV2	TRBJ1-1	-	CASTKQGVTEAFF	TGTGCCAGCACCAAACAGGGCGTCACTGAAGCTTTCTTT
-	TRBV5-1	TRBJ2-1	-	CASSLELADWDEQFF	TGCGCCAGCAGCTTGGAATTAGCGGACTGGGATGAGCAGTTCTTC
-	TRBV28	TRBJ1-1	-	CASSSHSGEGEAFF	TGTGCCAGCAGTTCCCACTCAGGGGAGGGTGAAGCTTTCTTT
-	TRBV20-1	TRBJ1-1	-	CSVWGTEAFF	TGCAGTGTTTGGGGGACTGAAGCTTTCTTT
TRBD1	TRBV10-3	TRBJ1-2	-	CAISGGQEIYGYTF	TGTGCCATCAGTGGCGGACAGGAGATCTATGGCTACACCTTC
TRBD1	TRBV5-6	TRBJ2-3	once	CASSLVPGGSDTQYF	TGTGCCAGCAGCTTGGTCCCAGGGGGATCAGATACGCAGTATTTT
-	TRBV4-1	TRBJ1-5	-	CASSQDQRQTNQPQHF	TGCGCCAGCAGCCAAGATCAGCGACAGACCAATCAGCCCCAGCATTTT
-	TRBV25-1	TRBJ1-1	-	CASSEYGDTEAFF	TGTGCCAGCAGTGAATATGGCGACACTGAAGCTTTCTTT
TRBD1	TRBV28	TRBJ2-7	-	CASSLGTAYEQYF	TGTGCCAGCAGCCTCGGGACAGCTTACGAGCAGTACTTC
-	TRBV4-1	TRBJ2-3	-	CASSQGDRDLDTQYF	TGCGCCAGCAGCCAAGGAGACCGGGACTTAGATACGCAGTATTTT
-	TRBV19	TRBJ2-5	-	CASSSRGTIGETQYF	TGTGCCAGTAGTAGTAGAGGGACAATTGGAGAGACCCAGTACTTC
-	TRBV7-9	TRBJ2-3	-	CASSPPLRQGTDTQYF	TGTGCCAGCAGCCCACCCCTCCGACAGGGCACAGATACGCAGTATTTT
-	TRBV29-1	TRBJ2-3	-	CSVESGSADTQYF	TGCAGCGTTGAATCTGGGAGCGCAGATACGCAGTATTTT
TRBD2	TRBV27	TRBJ2-3	-	CASSLFQTSGRTDTQYF	TGTGCCAGCAGTTTATTCCAGACTAGCGGTCGCACAGATACGCAGTATTTT
-	TRBV6-6	TRBJ2-3	-	CARRAGSTDTQYF	TGTGCCAGGCGGGCGGGGAGCACAGATACGCAGTATTTT